These T cell receptor beta chains were read from a single sample in a study of blood T cell repertoires in COVID-19. Clones were sequenced by immunoSEQ multiplex PCR, and TCRdb holds only the in-frame ones, with some missing. The data contain 35,000 to 45,000 clones, over 60% of them singletons. Sample: peripheral blood. These receptors were collected from a man in his 60s with active COVID-19. Both conserved end residues are part of each CDR3. Fields, in order: D gene, J gene, V gene, CDR3 length, clone size, CDR3 protein, CDR3 DNA. A D gene is named only where the DNA matches it firmly. Clone sizes are given selectively: once, few, many, or a class where the clone is expanded.

d_call: TRBD1; j_call: TRBJ2-7; v_call: TRBV18; cdr3_length: 19; clone_size: NA; cdr3_aa: CASSPTGDRVFHVPYEQYF; cdr3_nt: TGTGCCAGCTCACCGACAGGGGACCGGGTCTTCCATGTCCCCTACGAGCAGTACTTC
d_call: TRBD2; j_call: TRBJ2-3; v_call: TRBV7-9; cdr3_length: 15; clone_size: few; cdr3_aa: CASSVSGGETDTQYF; cdr3_nt: TGTGCCAGCAGCGTAAGCGGGGGGGAAACAGATACGCAGTATTTT
d_call: TRBD1; j_call: TRBJ2-7; v_call: TRBV5-4; cdr3_length: 14; clone_size: NA; cdr3_aa: CASSADRASYEQYF; cdr3_nt: TGTGCCAGCAGCGCCGACAGGGCCTCCTACGAGCAGTACTTC
d_call: NA; j_call: TRBJ2-2; v_call: TRBV2; cdr3_length: 15; clone_size: NA; cdr3_aa: CASTVPGRYTGELFF; cdr3_nt: TGTGCCAGCACGGTCCCGGGGAGGTACACCGGGGAGCTGTTTTTT
d_call: NA; j_call: TRBJ1-1; v_call: TRBV18; cdr3_length: 16; clone_size: NA; cdr3_aa: CASSPRFLSESTEAFF; cdr3_nt: TGTGCCAGCTCACCGCGGTTCCTATCAGAGAGCACTGAAGCTTTCTTT
d_call: TRBD1; j_call: TRBJ1-2; v_call: TRBV12-3/TRBV12-4; cdr3_length: 13; clone_size: NA; cdr3_aa: CASRPQGPYGYTF; cdr3_nt: TGTGCCAGCAGACCACAGGGGCCCTATGGCTACACCTTC
d_call: NA; j_call: TRBJ2-1; v_call: TRBV6-2/TRBV6-3; cdr3_length: 15; clone_size: few; cdr3_aa: CASSYATSSYNEQFF; cdr3_nt: TGTGCCAGCAGTTACGCGACTAGCTCCTACAATGAGCAGTTCTTC
d_call: NA; j_call: TRBJ1-2; v_call: TRBV4-3; cdr3_length: 18; clone_size: once; cdr3_aa: CASSQDGHGGAGYYGYTF; cdr3_nt: TGCGCCAGCAGCCAAGATGGCCACGGGGGGGCTGGCTACTATGGCTACACCTTC
d_call: NA; j_call: TRBJ2-1; v_call: TRBV6-2/TRBV6-3; cdr3_length: 14; clone_size: few; cdr3_aa: CASSARLSYNEQFF; cdr3_nt: TGTGCCAGCAGTGCGCGGCTAAGCTACAATGAGCAGTTCTTC
d_call: TRBD2; j_call: TRBJ2-1; v_call: TRBV7-2; cdr3_length: 16; clone_size: NA; cdr3_aa: CASSPPRGGSYNEQFF; cdr3_nt: TGTGCCAGCAGCCCCCCGCGGGGGGGCTCCTACAATGAGCAGTTCTTC
d_call: NA; j_call: TRBJ1-2; v_call: TRBV21-1; cdr3_length: 13; clone_size: NA; cdr3_aa: CASSKAELGGYTF; cdr3_nt: TGTGCCAGCAGCAAAGCCGAACTCGGTGGCTACACCTTC
d_call: NA; j_call: TRBJ1-2; v_call: TRBV19; cdr3_length: 16; clone_size: NA; cdr3_aa: CASKVRADPLNYGYTF; cdr3_nt: TGTGCCAGTAAGGTGAGGGCAGACCCTCTTAACTATGGCTACACCTTC
d_call: NA; j_call: TRBJ1-5; v_call: TRBV6-1; cdr3_length: 13; clone_size: NA; cdr3_aa: CASSETRSQPQHF; cdr3_nt: TGTGCCAGCAGTGAAACGAGGTCTCAGCCCCAGCATTTT
d_call: TRBD2; j_call: TRBJ2-7; v_call: TRBV9; cdr3_length: 16; clone_size: NA; cdr3_aa: CASSDSLSGGFYEQYF; cdr3_nt: TGTGCCAGCAGCGACTCACTTAGCGGGGGATTCTACGAGCAGTACTTC
d_call: TRBD1; j_call: TRBJ1-2; v_call: TRBV29-1; cdr3_length: 14; clone_size: NA; cdr3_aa: CSVEGDRFNYGYTF; cdr3_nt: TGCAGCGTTGAGGGGGACAGGTTCAACTATGGCTACACCTTC
d_call: NA; j_call: TRBJ1-1; v_call: TRBV18; cdr3_length: 16; clone_size: NA; cdr3_aa: CASSPRGGRVNTEAFF; cdr3_nt: TGTGCCAGCTCACCCCGGGGAGGGAGGGTGAACACTGAAGCTTTCTTT
d_call: NA; j_call: TRBJ2-6; v_call: TRBV10-3; cdr3_length: 18; clone_size: NA; cdr3_aa: CAISESKAQGSGANVLTF; cdr3_nt: TGTGCCATCAGTGAGTCGAAAGCGCAGGGTTCAGGGGCCAACGTCCTGACTTTC
d_call: TRBD1; j_call: TRBJ1-2; v_call: TRBV19; cdr3_length: 14; clone_size: NA; cdr3_aa: CASSPGQGNYGYTF; cdr3_nt: TGTGCCAGTAGTCCGGGACAGGGGAACTATGGCTACACCTTC
d_call: TRBD1; j_call: TRBJ2-1; v_call: TRBV24-1; cdr3_length: 14; clone_size: NA; cdr3_aa: CATSGTGSYNEQFF; cdr3_nt: TGTGCCACCAGCGGGACAGGGAGCTACAATGAGCAGTTCTTC
d_call: TRBD2; j_call: TRBJ2-7; v_call: TRBV19; cdr3_length: 15; clone_size: NA; cdr3_aa: CASSIWASGRYEQYF; cdr3_nt: TGTGCCAGTAGTATTTGGGCTAGCGGGAGGTACGAGCAGTACTTC
d_call: NA; j_call: TRBJ1-2; v_call: TRBV28; cdr3_length: 15; clone_size: NA; cdr3_aa: CASSPTNEGPYGYTF; cdr3_nt: TGTGCCAGCAGTCCCACAAATGAGGGCCCCTATGGCTACACCTTC
d_call: NA; j_call: TRBJ1-5; v_call: TRBV10-3; cdr3_length: 13; clone_size: few; cdr3_aa: CAIKGDSNQPQHF; cdr3_nt: TGTGCCATCAAGGGGGATAGCAATCAGCCCCAGCATTTT
d_call: TRBD1; j_call: TRBJ1-6; v_call: TRBV5-4; cdr3_length: 14; clone_size: NA; cdr3_aa: CASSTTGGSSPLHF; cdr3_nt: TGTGCCAGCAGCACGACAGGGGGCTCTTCACCCCTCCACTTT
d_call: TRBD1; j_call: TRBJ1-1; v_call: TRBV2; cdr3_length: 13; clone_size: NA; cdr3_aa: CASSQGENTEAFF; cdr3_nt: TGTGCCAGCAGTCAGGGGGAGAACACTGAAGCTTTCTTT
d_call: TRBD1; j_call: TRBJ1-2; v_call: TRBV7-9; cdr3_length: 13; clone_size: NA; cdr3_aa: CASSSGQGDGYTF; cdr3_nt: TGTGCCAGCAGCTCGGGACAGGGCGATGGCTACACCTTC
d_call: NA; j_call: TRBJ1-2; v_call: TRBV19; cdr3_length: 12; clone_size: NA; cdr3_aa: CASSSAGGGYTF; cdr3_nt: TGTGCCAGTAGTTCCGCCGGAGGGGGCTACACCTTC
d_call: NA; j_call: TRBJ2-6; v_call: TRBV6-5; cdr3_length: 15; clone_size: NA; cdr3_aa: CASRRVSSGANVLTF; cdr3_nt: TGTGCCAGCAGACGTGTCAGCTCTGGGGCCAACGTCCTGACTTTC
d_call: NA; j_call: TRBJ2-7; v_call: TRBV19; cdr3_length: 15; clone_size: NA; cdr3_aa: CASSIGQGRAYEQYF; cdr3_nt: TGTGCCAGTAGTATAGGCCAGGGGAGAGCCTACGAGCAGTACTTC
d_call: NA; j_call: TRBJ2-3; v_call: TRBV7-9; cdr3_length: 15; clone_size: NA; cdr3_aa: CASSFWATPTDTQYF; cdr3_nt: TGTGCCAGCAGCTTCTGGGCTACGCCCACAGATACGCAGTATTTT
d_call: NA; j_call: TRBJ1-1; v_call: TRBV19; cdr3_length: 14; clone_size: NA; cdr3_aa: CASSMWGDGTEAFF; cdr3_nt: TGTGCCAGTAGTATGTGGGGGGATGGCACTGAAGCTTTCTTT
d_call: NA; j_call: TRBJ2-2; v_call: TRBV5-1; cdr3_length: 15; clone_size: NA; cdr3_aa: CASSVNTANTGELFF; cdr3_nt: TGCGCCAGCAGCGTAAACACAGCGAACACCGGGGAGCTGTTTTTT
d_call: TRBD2; j_call: TRBJ2-3; v_call: TRBV5-1; cdr3_length: 14; clone_size: NA; cdr3_aa: CASSGRPGGDTQYF; cdr3_nt: TGCGCCAGCAGCGGGAGGCCGGGGGGAGATACGCAGTATTTT
d_call: NA; j_call: TRBJ1-1; v_call: TRBV18; cdr3_length: 13; clone_size: NA; cdr3_aa: CASSPARVAEAFF; cdr3_nt: TGTGCCAGCTCACCAGCCAGGGTCGCTGAAGCTTTCTTT
d_call: TRBD1; j_call: TRBJ1-4; v_call: TRBV14; cdr3_length: 15; clone_size: NA; cdr3_aa: CASSRAGTGNEKLFF; cdr3_nt: TGTGCCAGCAGCCGCGCCGGGACAGGGAATGAAAAACTGTTTTTT
d_call: NA; j_call: TRBJ2-3; v_call: TRBV7-2; cdr3_length: 15; clone_size: NA; cdr3_aa: CASSFGNGRTDTQYF; cdr3_nt: TGTGCCAGCAGCTTCGGGAACGGGAGAACAGATACGCAGTATTTT
d_call: NA; j_call: TRBJ1-2; v_call: TRBV15; cdr3_length: 15; clone_size: NA; cdr3_aa: CATLGAGLANYGYTF; cdr3_nt: TGTGCCACCCTCGGCGCGGGACTAGCTAACTATGGCTACACCTTC
d_call: NA; j_call: TRBJ1-1; v_call: TRBV7-8; cdr3_length: 13; clone_size: NA; cdr3_aa: CASNPGMNTEAFF; cdr3_nt: TGTGCCAGCAACCCAGGGATGAACACTGAAGCTTTCTTT
d_call: NA; j_call: TRBJ1-1; v_call: TRBV6-5; cdr3_length: 12; clone_size: NA; cdr3_aa: CASTAGSTEAFF; cdr3_nt: TGTGCCAGCACGGCGGGTAGCACTGAAGCTTTCTTT
d_call: TRBD2; j_call: TRBJ2-3; v_call: TRBV6-2/TRBV6-3; cdr3_length: 19; clone_size: NA; cdr3_aa: CASSYRGLAGVVRTDTQYF; cdr3_nt: TGTGCCAGCAGTTATCGGGGACTAGCGGGAGTAGTGCGCACAGATACGCAGTATTTT
d_call: NA; j_call: TRBJ2-6; v_call: TRBV13; cdr3_length: 19; clone_size: NA; cdr3_aa: CASRWKGGGGASGANVLTF; cdr3_nt: TGTGCCAGCAGATGGAAAGGGGGGGGCGGCGCCTCTGGGGCCAACGTCCTGACTTTC
d_call: TRBD2; j_call: TRBJ2-1; v_call: TRBV28; cdr3_length: 15; clone_size: few; cdr3_aa: CASSQWGEGLNEQFF; cdr3_nt: TGTGCCAGCAGCCAGTGGGGGGAGGGCCTAAATGAGCAGTTCTTC
d_call: TRBD1; j_call: TRBJ2-3; v_call: TRBV4-3; cdr3_length: 15; clone_size: NA; cdr3_aa: CASSLETGAADTQYF; cdr3_nt: TGCGCCAGCAGCCTCGAAACAGGGGCTGCAGATACGCAGTATTTT
d_call: NA; j_call: TRBJ1-2; v_call: TRBV29-1; cdr3_length: 11; clone_size: NA; cdr3_aa: CTTGSGYGYTF; cdr3_nt: TGCACAACAGGGAGTGGGTATGGCTACACCTTC
d_call: TRBD1; j_call: TRBJ2-7; v_call: TRBV5-1; cdr3_length: 14; clone_size: NA; cdr3_aa: CASSKQGQSYEQYF; cdr3_nt: TGCGCCAGCAGTAAACAGGGGCAATCCTACGAGCAGTACTTC
d_call: TRBD1; j_call: TRBJ1-2; v_call: TRBV9; cdr3_length: 16; clone_size: NA; cdr3_aa: CASSVETGVFDYGYTF; cdr3_nt: TGTGCCAGCAGCGTAGAGACAGGGGTATTTGACTATGGCTACACCTTC
d_call: NA; j_call: TRBJ1-1; v_call: TRBV11-2; cdr3_length: 13; clone_size: NA; cdr3_aa: CASSLEGGVSTFF; cdr3_nt: TGTGCCAGCAGCTTAGAAGGCGGAGTCTCGACTTTCTTT
d_call: NA; j_call: TRBJ2-1; v_call: TRBV24-1; cdr3_length: 13; clone_size: NA; cdr3_aa: CATSLSSSDEQFF; cdr3_nt: TGTGCCACCAGTCTTTCTAGTAGCGATGAGCAGTTCTTC
d_call: TRBD1; j_call: TRBJ2-7; v_call: TRBV7-2; cdr3_length: 16; clone_size: NA; cdr3_aa: CASSYGWGRGRDEQYF; cdr3_nt: TGTGCCAGCAGCTACGGTTGGGGCAGGGGGCGCGACGAGCAGTACTTC
d_call: NA; j_call: TRBJ2-3; v_call: TRBV30; cdr3_length: 14; clone_size: NA; cdr3_aa: CAWPVGGSTDTQYF; cdr3_nt: TGTGCCTGGCCGGTAGGGGGTAGCACAGATACGCAGTATTTT
d_call: NA; j_call: TRBJ1-5; v_call: TRBV19; cdr3_length: 13; clone_size: few; cdr3_aa: CASSKARGQPQHF; cdr3_nt: TGTGCCAGTTCGAAGGCCCGGGGTCAGCCCCAGCATTTT
d_call: TRBD2; j_call: TRBJ2-1; v_call: TRBV4-1; cdr3_length: 16; clone_size: NA; cdr3_aa: CASSPATSGPGNEQFF; cdr3_nt: TGCGCCAGCAGCCCCGCGACTAGCGGTCCAGGGAATGAGCAGTTCTTC
d_call: NA; j_call: TRBJ1-2; v_call: TRBV12-3/TRBV12-4; cdr3_length: 12; clone_size: NA; cdr3_aa: CASAQGSRGYTF; cdr3_nt: TGTGCCAGCGCACAGGGTTCTCGGGGCTACACCTTC
d_call: NA; j_call: TRBJ1-1; v_call: TRBV5-6; cdr3_length: 15; clone_size: NA; cdr3_aa: CASSPTWGGGTEAFF; cdr3_nt: TGTGCCAGCAGCCCCACCTGGGGGGGTGGCACTGAAGCTTTCTTT
d_call: TRBD2; j_call: TRBJ2-2; v_call: TRBV7-2; cdr3_length: 15; clone_size: NA; cdr3_aa: CASSSSSGPSGELFF; cdr3_nt: TGTGCCAGCAGCTCCTCTAGCGGGCCATCCGGGGAGCTGTTTTTT
d_call: TRBD2; j_call: TRBJ2-1; v_call: TRBV4-1; cdr3_length: 16; clone_size: NA; cdr3_aa: CASSQDAASGKNEQFF; cdr3_nt: TGCGCCAGCAGCCAAGATGCGGCTAGCGGGAAGAATGAGCAGTTCTTC